This T cell receptor beta chain was sequenced in a study of T cells after yellow fever vaccination. At the level of the study: Preparation of the low-cell-number fractions used SMART-Seq v4 Ultra Low Input.

A remark on this clonotype: What it recognizes is unknown.

By 5'RACE template switching, TCR cDNA was produced, with a universal primer site and UMIs added in the process. TCRdb ran MiXCR on the 5' RACE reads and lists one entry per CDR3 protein. The table records 150,000 or so distinct CDR3 sequences, approximately 9.9% of them present only once. Study-level findings and limits: Most clones from primary vaccination resurfaced after the booster (about 96% CD4, approximately 88% CD8).

The sequencing used CD8+ T cells sorted from PBMCs, collected 45 days after the yellow fever booster vaccination. This clonotype was sampled from a man aged 18-30 years who received the YFV17D yellow fever vaccine.

The DNA of the CDR3 is TGTGCCAGCAGCTATACAGGGGCCACTGAAGCTTTCTTT. Amino acids: CASSYTGATEAFF. V is TRBV7-2 and J is TRBJ1-1; 7 nucleotides match TRBD1. The CDR3 spans 13 residues. J lost 4 bases, V lost 4 bases, and 3 bases had no gene match. Germline lookup yields CDR1 SGHTA and CDR2 FQGNSA.